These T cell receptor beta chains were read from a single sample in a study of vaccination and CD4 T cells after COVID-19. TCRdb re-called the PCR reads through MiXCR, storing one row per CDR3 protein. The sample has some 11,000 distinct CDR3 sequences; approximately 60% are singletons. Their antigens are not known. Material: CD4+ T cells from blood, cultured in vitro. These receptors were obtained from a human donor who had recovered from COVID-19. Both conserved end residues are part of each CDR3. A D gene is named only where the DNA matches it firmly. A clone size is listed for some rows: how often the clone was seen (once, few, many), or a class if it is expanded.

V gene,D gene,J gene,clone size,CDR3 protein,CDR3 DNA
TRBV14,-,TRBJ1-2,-,CASSPYSASNYGYTF,TGTGCCAGCAGTCCCTATTCAGCCTCTAACTATGGCTACACCTTC
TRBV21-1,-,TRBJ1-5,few,CASSAARGDQPQHF,TGTGCCAGCAGCGCCGCCCGGGGGGATCAGCCCCAGCATTTT
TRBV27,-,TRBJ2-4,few,CASSYSQGTKNIQYF,TGTGCCAGCAGTTACTCCCAAGGAACCAAAAACATTCAGTACTTC
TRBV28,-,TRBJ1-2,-,CASSFGQQSYGYTF,TGTGCCAGCAGTTTCGGACAACAGAGCTATGGCTACACCTTC
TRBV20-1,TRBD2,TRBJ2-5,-,CSARDWGAGAETQYF,TGCAGTGCTAGAGATTGGGGAGCGGGAGCGGAGACCCAGTACTTC
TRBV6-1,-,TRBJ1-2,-,CASSARRGRGYTF,TGTGCCAGCAGTGCACGTAGGGGCCGGGGCTACACCTTC
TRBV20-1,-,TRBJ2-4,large,CSASGPPNNIQYF,TGCAGTGCTAGTGGGCCCCCGAACAACATTCAGTACTTC
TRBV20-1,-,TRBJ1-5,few,CSASRVANNQPQHF,TGCAGTGCTAGTCGGGTGGCCAACAATCAGCCCCAGCATTTT
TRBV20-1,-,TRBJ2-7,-,CSARPLDEQYF,TGCAGTGCTAGACCCCTGGACGAGCAGTACTTC
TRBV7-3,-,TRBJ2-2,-,CASSRSPEKNTGELFF,TGTGCCAGCAGCCGAAGCCCTGAAAAGAACACCGGGGAGCTGTTTTTT
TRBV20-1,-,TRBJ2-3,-,CSATYYRTDTQYF,TGCAGTGCTACTTACTACCGCACAGATACGCAGTATTTT
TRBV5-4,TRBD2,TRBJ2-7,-,CASSLVGLAGGYEQYF,TGTGCCAGCAGCTTGGTGGGACTAGCGGGGGGCTACGAGCAGTACTTC
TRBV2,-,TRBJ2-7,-,CASSRGEQYF,TGTGCCAGCAGCCGAGGGGAGCAGTACTTC
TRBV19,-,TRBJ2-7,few,CASSIVPRTASSYEQYF,TGTGCCAGTAGTATAGTCCCTCGGACGGCGAGCTCCTACGAGCAGTACTTC
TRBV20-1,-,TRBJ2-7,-,CSAKIGGKYEQYF,TGCAGTGCTAAGATAGGCGGGAAGTACGAGCAGTACTTC
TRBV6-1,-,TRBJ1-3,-,CASSPSGQFSTGNTIYF,TGTGCCAGCAGCCCCAGCGGACAGTTCTCTACTGGAAACACCATATATTTT
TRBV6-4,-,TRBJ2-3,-,CASSDGETTQYF,TGTGCCAGCAGTGACGGGGAAACAACGCAGTATTTT
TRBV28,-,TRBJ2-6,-,CASSHYRGLTDSGANVLTF,TGTGCCAGCAGTCACTACAGGGGACTGACTGACTCTGGGGCCAACGTCCTGACTTTC
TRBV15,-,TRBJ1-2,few,CATSRDPQGREGGYTF,TGTGCCACCAGCAGAGATCCCCAGGGGCGCGAAGGGGGCTACACCTTC
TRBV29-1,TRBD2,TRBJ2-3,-,CSVEGGGTPDTQYF,TGCAGCGTCGAGGGCGGGGGTACCCCAGATACGCAGTATTTT
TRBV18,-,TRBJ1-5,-,CASSTRGQPQHF,TGTGCCAGCTCAACCCGGGGTCAGCCCCAGCATTTT
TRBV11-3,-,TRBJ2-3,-,CASSLAGGTDTQYF,TGTGCCAGCAGCTTAGCGGGTGGCACAGATACGCAGTATTTT
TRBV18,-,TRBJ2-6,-,CASSPPAGHSNSGANVLTF,TGTGCCAGCTCACCACCCGCAGGGCACTCAAACTCTGGGGCCAACGTCCTGACTTTC
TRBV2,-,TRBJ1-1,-,CASSGVGRTEAFF,TGTGCCAGCAGTGGGGTTGGGAGGACTGAAGCTTTCTTT
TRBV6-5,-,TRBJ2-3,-,CASSYLYTDTQYF,TGTGCCAGCAGTTATCTGTACACAGATACGCAGTATTTT
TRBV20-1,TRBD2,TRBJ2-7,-,CSAELREGVYEQYF,TGCAGTGCGGAGCTGCGGGAGGGCGTCTACGAGCAGTACTTC
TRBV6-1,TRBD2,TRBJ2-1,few,CASSILAASYNEQFF,TGTGCCAGCAGCATTCTAGCGGCCTCCTACAATGAGCAGTTCTTC
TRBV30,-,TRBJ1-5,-,CAWSTRGRQPQHF,TGTGCCTGGAGTACACGGGGGCGGCAGCCCCAGCATTTT
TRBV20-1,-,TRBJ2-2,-,CSAYIQGTGELFF,TGCAGTGCCTACATTCAAGGTACCGGGGAGCTGTTTTTT
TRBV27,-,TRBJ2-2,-,CASGARDTGELFF,TGTGCCAGCGGAGCACGGGACACCGGGGAGCTGTTTTTT
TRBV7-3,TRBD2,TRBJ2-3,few,CASSPGTSGPGTDTQYF,TGTGCCAGCAGCCCCGGGACTAGCGGTCCTGGCACAGATACGCAGTATTTT
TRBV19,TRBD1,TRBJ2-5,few,CASSWDRGETQYF,TGTGCCAGTAGTTGGGACAGGGGAGAGACCCAGTACTTC
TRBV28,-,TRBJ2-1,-,CALQGPNYNEQFF,TGTGCCCTACAAGGGCCTAATTACAATGAGCAGTTCTTC
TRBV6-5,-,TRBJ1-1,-,CASSYFRGLNTEAFF,TGTGCCAGCAGCTACTTCAGGGGCCTTAACACTGAAGCTTTCTTT
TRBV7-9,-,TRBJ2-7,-,CASSARNNEQYF,TGTGCCAGCAGCGCTCGTAATAACGAGCAGTACTTC
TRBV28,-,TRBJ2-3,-,CASSSTSNTQYF,TGTGCCAGCAGCTCCACTAGCAATACGCAGTATTTT
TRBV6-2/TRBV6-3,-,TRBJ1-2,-,CASSPTENYGYTF,TGTGCCAGCAGCCCGACAGAAAACTATGGCTACACCTTC
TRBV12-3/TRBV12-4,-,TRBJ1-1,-,CASRPYIIGAVRNTEAFF,TGTGCCAGCAGGCCTTACATAATAGGAGCGGTAAGGAACACTGAAGCTTTCTTT
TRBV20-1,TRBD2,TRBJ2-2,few,CSARETSGRRYRANTGELFF,TGCAGTGCCCGCGAGACTAGCGGGAGGCGATACCGAGCGAACACCGGGGAGCTGTTTTTT
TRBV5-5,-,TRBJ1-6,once,CASSLNSASPLHF,TGTGCCAGCAGCTTAAATTCTGCTTCACCCCTCCACTTT
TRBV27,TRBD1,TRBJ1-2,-,CASSRQGVGTSAYGYTF,TGTGCCAGCAGTAGACAGGGGGTTGGAACCTCTGCCTATGGCTACACCTTC
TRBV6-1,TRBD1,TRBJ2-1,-,CASRKQGAFYNEQFF,TGTGCCAGCAGAAAGCAGGGGGCTTTCTACAATGAGCAGTTCTTC
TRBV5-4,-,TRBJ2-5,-,CASSLVPRETQYF,TGTGCCAGCAGCTTGGTCCCGAGAGAGACCCAGTACTTC
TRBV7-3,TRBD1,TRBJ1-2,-,CASSTSDRGRAYGYTF,TGTGCCAGCAGCACCTCGGACAGGGGGCGCGCCTATGGCTACACCTTC
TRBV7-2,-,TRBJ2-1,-,CASSLVGNEQFF,TGTGCCAGCAGCTTAGTAGGGAATGAGCAGTTCTTC